The entry that follows covers one TCR beta chain sequence. Primers: 60 Vbeta forward and 13 Jbeta reverse. How the authors handled the data: In a later analysis, the count reached tens of millions of unique TCR beta chains, with about 12 million shared. Generated by immunoSEQ multiplex PCR, the TCRdb table keeps only in-frame clones and is missing some. For V, J and clone size, that table is used; D and trimming come from the DNA. The sample table sets out about 160,000 clones. The data were obtained in a study of cytomegalovirus exposure and HLA in healthy donors. All the people who gave samples were healthy bone marrow donors. Sequenced input: PBMCs. This TCR was recovered from a woman in her fifties or sixties in good health and CMV-seronegative.

In DNA form, the CDR3 reads TGTGCCAGCAGCCATGACAACGGTAACTATGGCTACACCTTC. It translates to CASSHDNGNYGYTF. The chain uses TRBV5-4 and TRBJ1-2; D not resolved. Germline V CDR1 and CDR2: SGHNT, YYREEE (reference sequence). Trimming shortened V by 4 bases and J by 1 base, and 11 bases separated the two germline ends. This CDR3 comprises 14 residues.